The clone carrying this T cell receptor (beta chain) was picked up many times. The antigen remains undetermined. The data are from a study of spatial heterogeneity in lung cancer. Across the study: Alpha-chain sequences were consistently detected in smaller numbers than beta-chain sequences.

The germline V gene has CDR1 SGHKS and CDR2 YYEKEE (reference sequence). The CDR3 is 13 amino acids. Trimming removed 0 bases from V and 4 bases from J, with 7 bases in between. As for time point: sample taken at primary tumor resection. Without sorting, whole RNA was sequenced from tumor, nontumor lung or frozen PBMC. The donors were 55 to 85 patients with non-small cell lung cancer that was early-stage and untreated. Findings and caveats of the study: Resection saw ubiquitous expanded tumor TCRs appear in blood more than follow-up did.

TCRdb fed the 5' RACE reads into MiXCR, producing one record per CDR3 protein. The profile shows about 80,000 distinct CDR3 sequences, approximately 18% of them singletons. This TCR came from a male donor with early-stage non-small cell lung cancer. The source material was PBMCs, sampled at surgery. The J gene is TRBJ2-5, the V gene TRBV5-5; D uncertain. The CDR3 coding sequence is TGTGCCAGCAGCTTGGTATGGAGAGAGACCCAGTACTTC. Its translation is CASSLVWRETQYF.